The subject of this entry is one T cell receptor (beta chain). The target antigen is unknown. This CDR3 has 13 amino acids. V was clipped by 2 bases and J by 2 bases, with 7 bases between them. CDR1 ENHRY and CDR2 SYGVKD come from the germline V gene. Sequencing used immunoSEQ multiplex PCR; TCRdb keeps in-frame clones, though not all of them. This table has about 160,000 clones, 94% appearing once. This sample was included in a study of T cell responses to AZD1222 COVID-19 vaccine. The study, taken as a whole, reports: Clonal diversity was possibly underestimated, and the donors were mostly white British, with more females.

The sequenced sample was peripheral blood, obtained on day 0 of AZD1222 vaccination. This chain connects TRBV10-3 to TRBJ2-7; D is uncertain. The sequence was obtained from an adult in good health. The CDR3 reads CAISETYTYEQYV. CDR3 coding DNA: TGTGCCATCAGTGAGACGTACACCTACGAGCAGTACGTC.